Detailed here is one T cell receptor beta chain. The antigen remains unidentified. Data came from immunoSEQ multiplex PCR; TCRdb stores just in-frame clones and leaves some out. Seen here are about 210,000 clones, 94% observed once, and the top ten hold 1.7%. Trimming stripped 0 bases from V and 7 bases from J, with 10 bases between. The CDR3 is made up of 13 amino acids. The germline V gene has CDR1 SGHRS and CDR2 YFSETQ. The data originate from a study of T cell responses to AZD1222 COVID-19 vaccine. General study findings and limits: Among spike-specific TCRs, nearly half reportedly target unmutated variant regions. Clonal diversity was possibly underestimated, and white British individuals and females predominated among donors. Among those given AZD1222, only five or six were seropositive at baseline.

The specimen was peripheral blood, collected 28 days after the second dose of the MenACWY control vaccine. V usage is TRBV5-1 and J usage is TRBJ1-2, with D uncertain. This receptor was taken from an adult who received the MenACWY meningococcal vaccine as a control. CDR3 sequence: CASSLEAGSGYTF. DNA for the CDR3: TGCGCCAGCAGCTTGGAAGCAGGAAGTGGCTACACCTTC.